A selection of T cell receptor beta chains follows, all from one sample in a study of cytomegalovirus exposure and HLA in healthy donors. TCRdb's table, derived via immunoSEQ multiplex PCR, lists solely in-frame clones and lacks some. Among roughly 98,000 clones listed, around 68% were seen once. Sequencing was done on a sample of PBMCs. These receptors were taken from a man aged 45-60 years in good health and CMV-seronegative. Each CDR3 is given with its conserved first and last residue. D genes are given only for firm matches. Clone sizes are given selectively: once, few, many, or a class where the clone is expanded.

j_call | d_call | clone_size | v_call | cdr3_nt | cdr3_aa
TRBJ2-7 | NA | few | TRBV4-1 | TGCGCCAGCAGCCAACCTTCTGCAGGGTGGGCCTACGAGCAGTACTTC | CASSQPSAGWAYEQYF
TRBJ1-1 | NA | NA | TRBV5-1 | TGCGCCAGCAGCCCCGGTCTCGATTCGGGAGCTTTCTTT | CASSPGLDSGAFF
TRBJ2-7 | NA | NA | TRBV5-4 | TGTGCCAGCAGCCAAGAAATCAGGTATCGGGAGCAGTACTTC | CASSQEIRYREQYF
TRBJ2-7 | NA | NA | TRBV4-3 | TGCGCCAGCAGCCAAGCCCGTGACAGTTACTACGAGCAGTACTTC | CASSQARDSYYEQYF
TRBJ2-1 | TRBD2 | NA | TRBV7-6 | TGTGCCAGCAGCCCGTACGGGACTAGCGGGAGGCGTCGGGGCAATGAGCAGTTCTTC | CASSPYGTSGRRRGNEQFF
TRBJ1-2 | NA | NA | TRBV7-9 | TGTGCCAGCAGCTTAGAATGGACAAGAAACTATGGCTACACCTTC | CASSLEWTRNYGYTF
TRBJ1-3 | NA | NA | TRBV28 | TGTGCCAGCGGAGCCATAAACTCTGGAAACACCATATATTTT | CASGAINSGNTIYF
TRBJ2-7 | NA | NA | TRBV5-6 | TGTGCCAGCAGCTCCCAGGGGACTACGGGCTCCTACGAGCAGTACTTC | CASSSQGTTGSYEQYF
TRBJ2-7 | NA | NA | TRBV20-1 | TGCAGTGCTACTCTAATGGACGAGCAGTACTTC | CSATLMDEQYF
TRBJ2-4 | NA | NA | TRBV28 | TGTGCCAGCAGTACCCCCGGTCTCCTAGCCAAAAACATTCAGTACTTC | CASSTPGLLAKNIQYF
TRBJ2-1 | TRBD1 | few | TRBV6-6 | TGTGCCAGCACCGTAGAGGGCGGGACAGGGGGACATGAGCAGTTCTTC | CASTVEGGTGGHEQFF
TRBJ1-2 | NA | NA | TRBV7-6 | TGTGCCAGCAGCCACCCAACAGGGTTTGGCTACGCCTTC | CASSHPTGFGYAF
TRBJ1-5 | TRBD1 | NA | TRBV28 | TGTGCCAGCAGTTTATGGCAGGGGGGCCAGCCCCAGCATTTT | CASSLWQGGQPQHF
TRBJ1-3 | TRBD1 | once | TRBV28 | TGTGCCAGCAGGCGGGACAGGGTGGGGGGCACCATATATTTT | CASRRDRVGGTIYF
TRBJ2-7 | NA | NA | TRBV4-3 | TGCGCCAGCAGCACAGGCTCCCAGGGCTCCTACGAGCAGTACTTC | CASSTGSQGSYEQYF
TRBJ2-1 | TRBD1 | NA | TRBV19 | TGTGCCAGCCGACCGAGAACCGGGACAGGGGGCTCTAGCGGGAGCTCCTACAATGAGCAGTTCTTC | CASRPRTGTGGSSGSSYNEQFF
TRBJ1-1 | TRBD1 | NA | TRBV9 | TGTGCCAGCAGCGTGTCGACAGGGAGTATCGTTGAAGCTTTCTTT | CASSVSTGSIVEAFF
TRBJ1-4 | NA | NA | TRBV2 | TGTGCCAGCAGCGCACAGGGAACTAATGAAAAACTGTTTTTT | CASSAQGTNEKLFF
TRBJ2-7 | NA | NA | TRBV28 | TGTGCCAGCAGTTCCTCAACGGGGTACGAGCAGTACTTC | CASSSSTGYEQYF
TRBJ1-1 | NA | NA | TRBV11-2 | TGTGCCAGCAGCTCTGGGTACAGGGCGCTGAACACTGAAGCTTTCTTT | CASSSGYRALNTEAFF
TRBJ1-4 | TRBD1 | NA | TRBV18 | TGTGCCAGCTCATCGGAACAGGGGTCACGTGAAAAACTGTTTTTT | CASSSEQGSREKLFF
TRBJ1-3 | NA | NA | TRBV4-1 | TGCGCCAGCAGCCAAGACGGAGGTTCTGGAAACACCATATATTTT | CASSQDGGSGNTIYF
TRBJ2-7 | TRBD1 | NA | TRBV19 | TGTGCCAGTTCACGTCGGACAGGGCGACCCTACGAGCAGTACTTC | CASSRRTGRPYEQYF
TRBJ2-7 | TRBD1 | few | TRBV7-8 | TGTGCCAGCAGCCAAGACAGGGCTGGCGAGCAGTACTTC | CASSQDRAGEQYF
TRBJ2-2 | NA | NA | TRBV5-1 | TGCGCCAGCAGCTTGGATGGACTTAACACCGGGGAGCTGTTTTTT | CASSLDGLNTGELFF
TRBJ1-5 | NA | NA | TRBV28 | TGTGCCAGCAGTTTCCCCAGGCAACCTAATCAGCCCCAGCATTTT | CASSFPRQPNQPQHF
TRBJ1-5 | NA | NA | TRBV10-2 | TGCGCCAGCTCGACAGAAGCTCTCAATCAGCCCCAGCATTTT | CASSTEALNQPQHF
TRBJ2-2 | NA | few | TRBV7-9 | TGTGCCAGCAGCTTAGAGGCGGTATGGTACGGGGAGCTGTTTTTT | CASSLEAVWYGELFF
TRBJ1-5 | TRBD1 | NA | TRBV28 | TGTGCCAGCAGCCTCGGACAGGGCCAGCAGCCCCAGCATTTT | CASSLGQGQQPQHF
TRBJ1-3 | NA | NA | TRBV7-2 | TGTGCCAGCAGCTTAGCGAGGCAAGATGGAAACACCATATATTTT | CASSLARQDGNTIYF
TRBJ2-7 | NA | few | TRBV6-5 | TGTGCCAGCAGTTACGGCAGGATCCCTACCTACGAGCAGTACTTC | CASSYGRIPTYEQYF
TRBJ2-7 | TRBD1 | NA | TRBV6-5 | TGTGCCAGCAGTGTCACAGGGGAGAGCTCCTACGAGCAGTACTTC | CASSVTGESSYEQYF
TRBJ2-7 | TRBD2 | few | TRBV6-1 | TGTGCCAGCATTACGGGGGGAGTCAGCTACGAGCAGTACTTC | CASITGGVSYEQYF
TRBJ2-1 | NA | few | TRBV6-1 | TGTGCCAGCAGCGGGAGCTCCTACAATGAGCAGTTCTTC | CASSGSSYNEQFF
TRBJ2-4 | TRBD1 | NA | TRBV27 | TGTGCCAGCAGTCTCTACAGGGGGCTGGAAAACATTCAGTACTTC | CASSLYRGLENIQYF
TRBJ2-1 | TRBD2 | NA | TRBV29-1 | TGCAGCACTGGAGGTTTCGGGGGGGCCCAGGAGCAGTTCTTC | CSTGGFGGAQEQFF
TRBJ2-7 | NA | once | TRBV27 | TGTGCCAGCAGTTTACAGGGTCTCTACGAGCAGTACTTC | CASSLQGLYEQYF
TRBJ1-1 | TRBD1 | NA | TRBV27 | TGTGCCAGCAGTTTATCGGGTGGACAGGGGGCTGGTGCTTTCTTT | CASSLSGGQGAGAFF
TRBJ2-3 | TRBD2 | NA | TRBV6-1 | TGTGCCAGCAGTGAAGTGCCCGGGGCGGGGGGGCCTCGGGATACGCAGTATTTT | CASSEVPGAGGPRDTQYF
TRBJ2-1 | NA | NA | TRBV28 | TGTGCCAGCAGTTTATATCGGGGAGCTGAGCAGTTCTTC | CASSLYRGAEQFF
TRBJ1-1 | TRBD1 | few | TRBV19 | TGTGCCAGTTTTTCCGAGGACAGGTTGAACACTGAAGCTTTCTTT | CASFSEDRLNTEAFF
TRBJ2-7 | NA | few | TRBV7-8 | TGTGCCAGCAGCTTAAACCCCCCCACGGGCTACGAGCAGTACTTC | CASSLNPPTGYEQYF